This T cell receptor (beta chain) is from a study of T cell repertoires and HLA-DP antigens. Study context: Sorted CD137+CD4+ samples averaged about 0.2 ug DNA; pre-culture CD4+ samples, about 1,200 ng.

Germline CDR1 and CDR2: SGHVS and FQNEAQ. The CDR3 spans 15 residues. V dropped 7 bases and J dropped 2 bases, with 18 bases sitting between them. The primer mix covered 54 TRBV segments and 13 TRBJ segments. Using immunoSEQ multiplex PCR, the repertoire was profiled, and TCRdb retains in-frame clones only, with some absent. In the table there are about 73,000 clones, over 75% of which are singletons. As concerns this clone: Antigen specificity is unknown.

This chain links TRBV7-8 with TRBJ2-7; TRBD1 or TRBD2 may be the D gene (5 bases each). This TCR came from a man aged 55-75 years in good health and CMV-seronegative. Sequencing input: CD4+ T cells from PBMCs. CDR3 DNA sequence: TGTGCCAGCATCCCTTCTAGGGACGGTACCTACGAGCAGTACTTC. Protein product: CASIPSRDGTYEQYF.